This TCR beta chain was retrieved from a study of cytomegalovirus exposure and HLA in healthy donors. Across the study: There were approximately 80 million unique TCRs (from HLA-typed donors) in an early data release.

The study's findings and limits: The classifier reportedly diagnosed cytomegalovirus status with high sensitivity and specificity. As a later analysis showed, several of the most significant clusters appeared to be linked to common viral pathogens.

Per germline, CDR1 SGDLS and CDR2 YYNGEE. This CDR3 comprises 14 residues. The V gene lost 4 bases and the J gene lost 3 bases, with 14 bases spanning the gap. About this clone itself: Antigen unknown.

PCR primers comprised 60 Vbeta and 13 Jbeta primers. Here immunoSEQ multiplex PCR was the method, and the copy in TCRdb shows in-frame clones only, minus some. This sample yields more than 200,000 clones, of which over 60% are seen a single time; approximately 1.8% belongs to the top ten. Material for sequencing was PBMCs. The receptor was derived from a male donor in good health and CMV-seronegative. V is TRBV9 and J is TRBJ2-7; D might be TRBD1 (6 bases). The CDR3 sequence is CASSLGQNFYEQYF. CDR3 DNA sequence: TGTGCCAGCAGCTTAGGACAGAATTTCTACGAGCAGTACTTC.